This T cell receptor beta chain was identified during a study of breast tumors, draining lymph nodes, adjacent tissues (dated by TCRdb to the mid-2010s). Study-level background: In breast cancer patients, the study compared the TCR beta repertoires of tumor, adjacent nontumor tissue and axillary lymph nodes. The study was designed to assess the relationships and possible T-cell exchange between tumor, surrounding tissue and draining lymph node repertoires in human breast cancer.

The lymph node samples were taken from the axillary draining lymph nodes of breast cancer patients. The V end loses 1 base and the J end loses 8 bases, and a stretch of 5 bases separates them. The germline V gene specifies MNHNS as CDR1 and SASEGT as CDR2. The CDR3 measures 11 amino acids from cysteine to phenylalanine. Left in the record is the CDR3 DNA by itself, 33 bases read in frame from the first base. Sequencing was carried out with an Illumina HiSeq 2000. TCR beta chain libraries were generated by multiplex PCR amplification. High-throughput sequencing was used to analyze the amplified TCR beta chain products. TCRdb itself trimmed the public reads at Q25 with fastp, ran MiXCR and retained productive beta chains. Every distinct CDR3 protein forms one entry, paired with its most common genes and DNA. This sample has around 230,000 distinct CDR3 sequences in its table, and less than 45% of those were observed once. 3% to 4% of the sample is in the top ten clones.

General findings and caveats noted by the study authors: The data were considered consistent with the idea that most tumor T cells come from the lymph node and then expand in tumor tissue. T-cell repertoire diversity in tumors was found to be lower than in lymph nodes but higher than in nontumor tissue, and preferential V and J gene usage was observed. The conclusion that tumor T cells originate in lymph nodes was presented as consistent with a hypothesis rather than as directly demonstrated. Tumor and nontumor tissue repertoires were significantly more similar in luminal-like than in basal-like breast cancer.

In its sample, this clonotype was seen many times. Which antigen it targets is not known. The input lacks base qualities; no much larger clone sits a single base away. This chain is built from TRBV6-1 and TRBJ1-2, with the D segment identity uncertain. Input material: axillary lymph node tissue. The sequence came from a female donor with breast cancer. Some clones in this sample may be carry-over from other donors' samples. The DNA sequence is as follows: TGTGCCAGCAGTGAAGAAGGCGGCTACACCTTC. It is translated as CASSEEGGYTF.